A selection of T cell receptor beta chains follows, all from one sample in a study of CD8 T cells in ankylosing spondylitis. TCRdb analysed the 5' RACE reads with MiXCR anew, one entry per CDR3 protein. The sample contains 100,000 to 150,000 distinct CDR3 sequences, roughly 13% of which appear only once. Sequences were obtained from blood, either unsorted or a sorted T cell fraction (not recorded which). Source of these receptors: a female donor with ankylosing spondylitis or in good health (not recorded which). The CDR3 runs from the conserved cysteine through the conserved F or W. D genes are given only for firm matches. Clone size is shown for a subset of rows, as once, few, many or a class of expanded clone.

TRBV6-1	.	TRBJ2-1	.	CASSRDTLYNEQFF	TGTGCCAGCAGTCGGGACACCCTCTACAATGAGCAGTTCTTC
TRBV18	.	TRBJ2-7	.	CASSPQAQDYEQYF	TGTGCCAGCTCACCACAGGCCCAAGACTACGAGCAGTACTTC
TRBV12-3/TRBV12-4	many	TRBJ2-1	.	CASSEEQGWAHSYNEQFF	TGTGCCAGCAGTGAAGAACAGGGTTGGGCCCACTCCTACAATGAGCAGTTCTTC
TRBV6-2/TRBV6-3	.	TRBJ2-5	.	CASSYSTRDLDRQYF	TGTGCCAGCAGTTACTCAACTAGAGATTTAGACCGCCAGTACTTC
TRBV5-1	.	TRBJ2-3	TRBD2	CASSSSGGSADTQYF	TGCGCCAGCAGCTCTAGCGGGGGGTCGGCAGATACGCAGTATTTT
TRBV7-9	.	TRBJ2-5	.	CASSLWGSETQYF	TGTGCCAGCAGCTTATGGGGGAGCGAGACCCAGTACTTC
TRBV2	.	TRBJ2-5	.	CASSVQTGWETQYF	TGTGCCAGCAGTGTACAGACTGGATGGGAGACCCAGTACTTC
TRBV4-1	many	TRBJ2-1	.	CASSQVGEQFF	TGCGCCAGCAGCCAAGTTGGTGAGCAGTTCTTC
TRBV5-1	many	TRBJ1-1	.	CASSLEGLNTEAFF	TGCGCCAGCAGCTTGGAGGGTCTGAACACTGAAGCTTTCTTT
TRBV2	many	TRBJ2-7	TRBD1	CASRPDRGFTYEQYF	TGTGCCAGCAGGCCAGACAGGGGATTTACCTACGAGCAGTACTTC
TRBV29-1	few	TRBJ1-2	.	CSVESSSYGYTF	TGCAGCGTTGAGAGCAGCTCCTATGGCTACACCTTC
TRBV7-7	.	TRBJ2-5	.	CASSLALAKGETQYF	TGTGCTAGCAGCTTAGCGTTGGCTAAGGGAGAGACCCAGTACTTC
TRBV5-1	few	TRBJ2-5	.	CASSTTLQETQYF	TGCGCCAGCAGCACAACACTCCAAGAGACCCAGTACTTC
TRBV5-6	many	TRBJ2-5	TRBD1	CASSFGTDQETQYF	TGTGCCAGCAGCTTTGGGACAGACCAAGAGACCCAGTACTTC
TRBV6-5	many	TRBJ1-1	TRBD1	CASSYGTGGVTEAFF	TGTGCCAGCAGTTACGGGACAGGGGGCGTCACTGAAGCTTTCTTT
TRBV10-3	many	TRBJ1-1	.	CAISESYNTEAFF	TGTGCCATCAGTGAGTCGTACAACACTGAAGCTTTCTTT
TRBV10-2	many	TRBJ1-5	TRBD1	CASVGTGEQPQHF	TGCGCCAGCGTTGGGACAGGGGAACAGCCCCAGCATTTT
TRBV6-5	.	TRBJ1-1	.	CASSYFPGNSAEAFF	TGTGCCAGCAGTTACTTTCCTGGGAACTCGGCCGAAGCTTTCTTT
TRBV6-5	few	TRBJ2-3	TRBD1	CASSYPDRAPDTQYF	TGTGCCAGCAGTTACCCCGACAGGGCCCCCGATACGCAGTATTTT
TRBV12-5	.	TRBJ2-6	.	CASGPGEFRFGANVLTF	TGTGCTAGTGGGCCAGGGGAGTTCAGGTTTGGGGCCAACGTCCTGACTTTC
TRBV18	.	TRBJ2-3	.	CASSPPGTASTDTQYF	TGTGCCAGCTCACCACCCGGGACGGCCAGCACAGATACGCAGTATTTT
TRBV5-6	few	TRBJ1-1	.	CASSLGRGRTNTEAFF	TGTGCCAGCAGCTTGGGTCGTGGAAGAACGAACACTGAAGCTTTCTTT
TRBV12-3/TRBV12-4	few	TRBJ2-7	TRBD1	CASSFTWGTDSYEQYF	TGTGCCAGCAGTTTTACTTGGGGGACAGACTCCTACGAGCAGTACTTC
TRBV20-1	few	TRBJ2-5	TRBD2	CSAVGDYKTQYF	TGCAGTGCCGTGGGGGACTACAAGACCCAGTACTTC
TRBV15	.	TRBJ2-3	.	CATSRAGGREGTDTQYF	TGTGCCACCAGCAGAGCTGGGGGACGCGAGGGCACAGATACGCAGTATTTC
TRBV9	many	TRBJ1-2	.	CASSLSGVNYGYTF	TGTGCCAGCAGCCTATCGGGTGTTAACTATGGCTACACCTTC
TRBV18	many	TRBJ2-5	.	CASSPGTDIQETQYF	TGTGCCAGCTCACCAGGGACCGATATTCAAGAGACCCAGTACTTC
TRBV15	many	TRBJ1-1	.	CATSGGGRKVEAFF	TGTGCCACCAGCGGAGGGGGTAGAAAGGTTGAAGCTTTCTTT
TRBV7-2	.	TRBJ2-7	.	CASSPARETYEQYF	TGTGCCAGCAGCCCCGCCCGAGAAACCTACGAGCAGTACTTC
TRBV5-4	.	TRBJ2-3	TRBD1	CASSSQGGMTDTQYF	TGTGCCAGCAGCTCACAGGGGGGAATGACAGATACGCAGTATTTT
TRBV24-1	.	TRBJ2-7	.	CATSQPLPGREEQYF	TGTGCCACATCTCAGCCCTTACCGGGACGGGAGGAGCAGTACTTC
TRBV29-1	many	TRBJ2-7	.	CSVARGISYEQYF	TGCAGCGTTGCTAGGGGGATATCCTACGAGCAGTACTTC
TRBV5-1	many	TRBJ2-1	.	CASSLGRGGGEQFF	TGCGCCAGCAGCTTGGGTCGCGGGGGCGGTGAGCAGTTCTTC
TRBV20-1	many	TRBJ2-7	.	CSAYGPSSYEQYF	TGCAGTGCTTACGGACCTAGCTCCTACGAGCAGTACTTC
TRBV12-3/TRBV12-4	many	TRBJ2-7	.	CASSPGPQALYEQYF	TGTGCCAGCAGCCCAGGGCCCCAAGCTCTCTACGAGCAGTACTTC
TRBV7-2	many	TRBJ2-5	.	CASSQYQETQYF	TGTGCCAGCAGCCAGTACCAAGAGACCCAGTACTTC
TRBV5-1	few	TRBJ2-5	.	CASSPQLGVKETQYF	TGCGCCAGCAGCCCCCAATTAGGGGTAAAAGAGACCCAGTACTTC
TRBV7-9	.	TRBJ2-1	.	CASSSVAAGYNEQFF	TGTGCCAGCAGCTCCGTAGCGGCAGGCTACAATGAGCAGTTCTTC
TRBV20-1	few	TRBJ2-1	.	CSATRTGSEQFF	TGCAGTGCGACTCGGACTGGGAGTGAGCAGTTCTTC
TRBV28	many	TRBJ2-4	TRBD2	CASSKTTPRTRNIQYF	TGTGCCAGCAGCAAAACTACACCCAGGACTAGGAACATTCAGTACTTC